This entry is about one T cell receptor (beta chain). In the original processing: Reference gene primer amplification in the assay estimated nucleated cell counts. Sequencing used immunoSEQ multiplex PCR; TCRdb keeps in-frame clones, though not all of them. The D gene and trimming were derived from the DNA, and the V and J assignments and clone size from that table. The sample contains some 49,000 clones, 75% to 85% of which appear only once. The source of the sample is a study of blood T cell repertoires in COVID-19. Study in general: There were acute and convalescent COVID-19 samples, and they came from the United States, Italy and Spain.

The germline V and J ends were trimmed by 1 base and 6 bases, with 22 bases remaining between them. Germline V gene data show CDR1 as LGHNA and CDR2 as YNFKEQ. This CDR3 has 18 residues. Sequenced sample: peripheral blood. V and J are TRBV4-2 and TRBJ2-4, with D possibly matching TRBD2 (5 bases). The source is a woman aged 55 to 70 with acute or convalescent COVID-19. This CDR3 reads CASSQGRAISAFRNIQYF. The CDR3 nucleotides are TGTGCCAGCAGCCAAGGGCGGGCAATATCGGCGTTTCGAAACATTCAGTACTTC.